This T cell receptor (beta chain) emerged from a study of PD-1 blockade in classical Hodgkin lymphoma. Study-level results: Repertoire differences lack defined causes, possibly disease activity or prior therapy.

The method was immunoSEQ multiplex PCR; TCRdb's version includes in-frame clones alone and lacks a portion of them. The sample carries approximately 34,000 clones, less than 85% recorded once. Patients all relapsed after autologous stem cell transplantation, and there was variation in brentuximab vedotin exposure. The patients, who had relapsed/refractory classical Hodgkin lymphoma, achieved best responses of complete response, partial response or progressive disease. This clone was seen repeatedly, ten times or more. Its antigen remains unknown. The CDR3 is made up of 17 amino acids. Trimming pared 4 bases from V and 0 bases from J, leaving 18 bases between. Germline loops: CDR1 MNHNS, CDR2 SASEGT.

This material consisted of peripheral blood mononuclear cells (PBMCs), taken before the second cycle of nivolumab. This chain uses TRBV6-1 with TRBJ1-1; D is unresolved. This TCR derives from a human donor with classical Hodgkin lymphoma. CDR3 loop: CASSGGGENLLNTEAFF. Written as DNA, the CDR3 is TGTGCCAGCAGTGGTGGCGGGGAGAACCTATTGAACACTGAAGCTTTCTTT.